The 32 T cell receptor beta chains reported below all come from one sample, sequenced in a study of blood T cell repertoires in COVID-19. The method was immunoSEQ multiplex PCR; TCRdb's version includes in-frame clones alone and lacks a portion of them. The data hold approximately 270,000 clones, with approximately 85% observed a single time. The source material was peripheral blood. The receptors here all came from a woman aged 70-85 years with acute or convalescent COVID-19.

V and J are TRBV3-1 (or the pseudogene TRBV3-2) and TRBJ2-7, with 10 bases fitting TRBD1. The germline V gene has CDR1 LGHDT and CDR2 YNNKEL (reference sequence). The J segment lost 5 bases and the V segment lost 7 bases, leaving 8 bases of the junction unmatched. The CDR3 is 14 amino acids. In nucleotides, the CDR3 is TGTGCCAGCACCCCCGGGACAGGGGACCACGAGCAGTACTTC. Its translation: CASTPGTGDHEQYF.

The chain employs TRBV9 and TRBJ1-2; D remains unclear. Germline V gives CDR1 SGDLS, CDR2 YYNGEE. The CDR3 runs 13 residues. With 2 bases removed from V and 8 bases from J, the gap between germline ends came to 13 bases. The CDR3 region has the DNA TGTGCCAGCAGCGTGGACGGAGGTGGCGGCTACACCTTC. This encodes CASSVDGGGGYTF. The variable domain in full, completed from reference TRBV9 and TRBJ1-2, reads DSGVTQTPKHLITATGQRVTLRCSPRSGDLSVYWYQQSLDQGLQFLIQYYNGEERAKGNILERFSAQQFPDLHSELNLSSLELGDSALYFCASSVDGGGGYTFGSGTRLTVV.

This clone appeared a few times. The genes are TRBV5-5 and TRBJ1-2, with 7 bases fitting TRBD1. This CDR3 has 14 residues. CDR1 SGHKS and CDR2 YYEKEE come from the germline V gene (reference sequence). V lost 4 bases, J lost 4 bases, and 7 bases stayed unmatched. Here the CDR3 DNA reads TGTGCCAGCAGCCCCCCGGGACAGCCCTATGGCTACACCTTC. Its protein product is CASSPPGQPYGYTF.

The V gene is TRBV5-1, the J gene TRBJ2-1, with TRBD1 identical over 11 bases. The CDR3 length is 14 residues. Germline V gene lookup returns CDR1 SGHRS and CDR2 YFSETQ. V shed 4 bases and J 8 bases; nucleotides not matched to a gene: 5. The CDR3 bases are TGCGCCAGCAGCCATGGACAGGGGGCTGATGAGCAGTTCTTC. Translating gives CASSHGQGADEQFF.

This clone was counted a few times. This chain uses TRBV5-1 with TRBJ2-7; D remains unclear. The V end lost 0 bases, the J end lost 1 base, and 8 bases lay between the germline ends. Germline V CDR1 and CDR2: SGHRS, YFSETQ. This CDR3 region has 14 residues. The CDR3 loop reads CASSLAMNSYEQYF. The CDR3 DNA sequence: TGCGCCAGCAGCTTGGCTATGAATTCCTACGAGCAGTACTTC. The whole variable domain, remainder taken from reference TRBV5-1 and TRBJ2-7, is KAGVTQTPRYLIKTRGQQVTLSCSPISGHRSVSWYQQTPGQGLQFLFEYFSETQRNKGNFPGRFSGRQFSNSRSEMNVSTLELGDSALYLCASSLAMNSYEQYFGPGTRLTVT.

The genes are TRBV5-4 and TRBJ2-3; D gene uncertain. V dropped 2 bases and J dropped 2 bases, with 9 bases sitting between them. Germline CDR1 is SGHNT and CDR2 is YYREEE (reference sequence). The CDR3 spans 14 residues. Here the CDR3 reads CASSLTRTTDTQYF. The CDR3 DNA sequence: TGTGCCAGCAGCTTAACTCGTACCACAGATACGCAGTATTTT.

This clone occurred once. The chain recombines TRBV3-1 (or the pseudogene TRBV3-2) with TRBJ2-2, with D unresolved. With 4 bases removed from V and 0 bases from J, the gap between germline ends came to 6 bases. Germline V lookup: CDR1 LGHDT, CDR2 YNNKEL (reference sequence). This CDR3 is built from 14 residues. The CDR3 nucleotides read TGTGCCAGCAGCCTGACACCGAACACCGGGGAGCTGTTTTTT. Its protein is CASSLTPNTGELFF.

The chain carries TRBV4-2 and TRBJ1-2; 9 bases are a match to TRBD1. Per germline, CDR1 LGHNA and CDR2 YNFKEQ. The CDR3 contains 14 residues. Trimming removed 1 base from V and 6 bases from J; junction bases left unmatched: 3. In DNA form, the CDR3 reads TGTGCCAGCAGCCAAGGGACAGGGGCGAATGGCTACACCTTC. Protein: CASSQGTGANGYTF.

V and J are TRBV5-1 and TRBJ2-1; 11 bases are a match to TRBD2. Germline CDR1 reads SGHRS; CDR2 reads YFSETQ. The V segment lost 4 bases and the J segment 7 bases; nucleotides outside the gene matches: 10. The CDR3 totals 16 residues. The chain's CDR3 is CASSLQAIAGGNEQFF. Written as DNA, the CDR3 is TGCGCCAGCAGCCTCCAAGCGATAGCGGGGGGGAATGAGCAGTTCTTC.

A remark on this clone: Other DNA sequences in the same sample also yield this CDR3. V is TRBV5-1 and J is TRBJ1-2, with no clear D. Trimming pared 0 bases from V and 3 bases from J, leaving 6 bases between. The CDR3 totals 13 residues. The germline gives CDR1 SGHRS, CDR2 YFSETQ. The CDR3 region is CASSLAGDYGYTF. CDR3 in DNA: TGCGCCAGCAGCTTGGCCGGAGACTATGGCTACACCTTC.

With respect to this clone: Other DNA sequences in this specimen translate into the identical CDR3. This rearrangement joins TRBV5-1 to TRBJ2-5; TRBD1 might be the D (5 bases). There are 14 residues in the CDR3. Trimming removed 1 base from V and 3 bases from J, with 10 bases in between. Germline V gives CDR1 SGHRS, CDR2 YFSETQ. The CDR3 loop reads CASSLSSREETQYF. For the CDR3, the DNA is TGCGCCAGCAGCTTGTCGTCCAGGGAAGAGACCCAGTACTTC.

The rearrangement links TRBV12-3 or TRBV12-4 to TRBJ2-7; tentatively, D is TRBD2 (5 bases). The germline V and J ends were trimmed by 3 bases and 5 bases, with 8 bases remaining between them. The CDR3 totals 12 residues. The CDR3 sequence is CASSFSSNEQYF. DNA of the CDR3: TGTGCCAGCAGTTTCTCTAGCAACGAGCAGTACTTC.

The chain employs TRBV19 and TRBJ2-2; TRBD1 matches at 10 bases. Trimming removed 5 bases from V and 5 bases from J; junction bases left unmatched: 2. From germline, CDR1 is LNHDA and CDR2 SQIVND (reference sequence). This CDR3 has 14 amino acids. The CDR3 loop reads CASSDRGRTGELFF. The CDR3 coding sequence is TGTGCCAGTAGTGACAGGGGGCGGACCGGGGAGCTGTTTTTT.

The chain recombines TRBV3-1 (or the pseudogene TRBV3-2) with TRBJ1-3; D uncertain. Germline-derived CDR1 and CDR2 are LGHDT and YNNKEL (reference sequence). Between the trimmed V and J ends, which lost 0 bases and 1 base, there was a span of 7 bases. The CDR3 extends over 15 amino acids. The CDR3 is CASSQEWTSGNTIYF. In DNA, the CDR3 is TGTGCCAGCAGCCAAGAGTGGACTTCTGGAAACACCATATATTTT.

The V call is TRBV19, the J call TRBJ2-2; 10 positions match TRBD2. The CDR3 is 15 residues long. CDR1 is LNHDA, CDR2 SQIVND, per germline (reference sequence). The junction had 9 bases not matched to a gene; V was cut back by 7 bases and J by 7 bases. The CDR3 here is CASIYSGGYGGELFF. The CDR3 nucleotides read TGTGCCAGTATATATAGCGGGGGGTACGGCGGGGAGCTGTTTTTT.

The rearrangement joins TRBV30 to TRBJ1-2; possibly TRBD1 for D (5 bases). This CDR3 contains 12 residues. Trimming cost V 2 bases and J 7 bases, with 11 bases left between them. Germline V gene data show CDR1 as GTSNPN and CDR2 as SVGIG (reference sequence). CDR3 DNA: TGTGCCTGGAGTATCCCGGGGGGTGGCTACACCTTC. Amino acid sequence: CAWSIPGGGYTF.

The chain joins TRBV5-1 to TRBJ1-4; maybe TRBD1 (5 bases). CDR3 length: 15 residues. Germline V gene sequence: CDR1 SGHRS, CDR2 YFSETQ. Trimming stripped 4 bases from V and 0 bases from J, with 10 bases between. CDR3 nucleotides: TGCGCCAGCAGCCCCGGACAAACAACTAATGAAAAACTGTTTTTT. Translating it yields CASSPGQTTNEKLFF.

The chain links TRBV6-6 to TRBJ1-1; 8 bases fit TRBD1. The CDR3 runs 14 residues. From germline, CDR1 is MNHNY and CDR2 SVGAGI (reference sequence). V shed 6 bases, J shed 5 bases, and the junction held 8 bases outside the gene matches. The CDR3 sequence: CASSLTGGSTEAFF. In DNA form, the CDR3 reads TGTGCCAGCAGCCTAACAGGGGGTAGTACTGAAGCTTTCTTT.

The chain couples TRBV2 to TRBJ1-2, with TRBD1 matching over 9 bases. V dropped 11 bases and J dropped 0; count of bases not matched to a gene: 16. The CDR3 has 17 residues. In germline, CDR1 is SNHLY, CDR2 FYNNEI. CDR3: CASQRGQGSISNYGYTF. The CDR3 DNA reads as TGTGCCTCTCAAAGGGGACAGGGCAGCATTTCTAACTATGGCTACACCTTC. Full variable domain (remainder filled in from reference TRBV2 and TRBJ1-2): EPEVTQTPSHQVTQMGQEVILRCVPISNHLYFYWYRQILGQKVEFLVSFYNNEISEKSEIFDDQFSVERPDGSNFTLKIRSTKLEDSAMYFCASQRGQGSISNYGYTFGSGTRLTVV.

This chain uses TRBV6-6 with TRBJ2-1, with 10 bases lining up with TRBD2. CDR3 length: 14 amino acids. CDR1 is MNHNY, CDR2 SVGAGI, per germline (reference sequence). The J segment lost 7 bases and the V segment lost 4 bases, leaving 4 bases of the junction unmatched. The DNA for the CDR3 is TGTGCCAGCAGTTCCAGCGGGGGGGGGAATGAGCAGTTCTTC. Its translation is CASSSSGGGNEQFF.

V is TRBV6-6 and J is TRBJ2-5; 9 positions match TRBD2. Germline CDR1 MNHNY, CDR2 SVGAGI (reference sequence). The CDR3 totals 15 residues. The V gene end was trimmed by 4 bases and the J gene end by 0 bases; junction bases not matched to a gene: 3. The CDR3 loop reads CASSWASGDQETQYF. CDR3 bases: TGTGCCAGCAGTTGGGCTAGCGGGGACCAAGAGACCCAGTACTTC.

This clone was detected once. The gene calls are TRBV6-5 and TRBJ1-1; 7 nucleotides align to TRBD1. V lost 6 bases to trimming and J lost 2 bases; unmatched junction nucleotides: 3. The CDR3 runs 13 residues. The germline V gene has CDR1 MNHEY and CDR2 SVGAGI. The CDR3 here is CASSRGANTEAFF. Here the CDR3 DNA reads TGTGCCAGCAGCAGGGGGGCCAACACTGAAGCTTTCTTT.

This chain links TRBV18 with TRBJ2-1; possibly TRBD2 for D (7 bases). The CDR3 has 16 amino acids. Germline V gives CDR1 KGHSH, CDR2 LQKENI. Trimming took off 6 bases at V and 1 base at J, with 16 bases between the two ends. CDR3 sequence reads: CASSSTGGLSYNEQFF. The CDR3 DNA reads TGTGCCAGCTCGTCCACGGGGGGCCTTTCCTACAATGAGCAGTTCTTC.

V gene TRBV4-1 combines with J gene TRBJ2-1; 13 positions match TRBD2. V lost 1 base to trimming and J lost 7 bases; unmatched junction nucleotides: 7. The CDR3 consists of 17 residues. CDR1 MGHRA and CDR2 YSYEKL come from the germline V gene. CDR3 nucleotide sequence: TGCGCCAGCAGCCAAGGGTGGCCGGGACTAGCGGGGAATGAGCAGTTCTTC. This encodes CASSQGWPGLAGNEQFF.

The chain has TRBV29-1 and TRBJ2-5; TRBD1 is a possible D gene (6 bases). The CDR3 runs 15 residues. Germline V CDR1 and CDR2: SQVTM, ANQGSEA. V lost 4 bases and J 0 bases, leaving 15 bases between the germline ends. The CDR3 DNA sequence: TGCAGCGTTGTAGCCCCGACAGGATACCAAGAGACCCAGTACTTC. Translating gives CSVVAPTGYQETQYF.

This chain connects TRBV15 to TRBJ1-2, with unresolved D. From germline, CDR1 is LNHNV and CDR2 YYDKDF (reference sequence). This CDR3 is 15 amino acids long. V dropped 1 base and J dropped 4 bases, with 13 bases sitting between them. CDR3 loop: CATSRGFGEIYGYTF. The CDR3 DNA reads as TGTGCCACCAGCAGAGGGTTCGGGGAAATCTATGGCTACACCTTC. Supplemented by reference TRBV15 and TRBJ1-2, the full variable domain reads DAMVIQNPRYQVTQFGKPVTLSCSQTLNHNVMYWYQQKSSQAPKLLFHYYDKDFNNEADTPDNFQSRRPNTSFCFLDIRSPGLGDTAMYLCATSRGFGEIYGYTFGSGTRLTVV.

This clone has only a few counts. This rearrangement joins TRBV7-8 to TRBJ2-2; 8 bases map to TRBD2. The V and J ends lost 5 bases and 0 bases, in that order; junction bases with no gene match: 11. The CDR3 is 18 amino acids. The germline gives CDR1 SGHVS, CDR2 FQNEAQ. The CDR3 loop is CASSRDRERGTNTGELFF. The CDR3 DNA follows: TGTGCCAGCAGCCGAGACCGAGAGCGGGGGACGAACACCGGGGAGCTGTTTTTT.

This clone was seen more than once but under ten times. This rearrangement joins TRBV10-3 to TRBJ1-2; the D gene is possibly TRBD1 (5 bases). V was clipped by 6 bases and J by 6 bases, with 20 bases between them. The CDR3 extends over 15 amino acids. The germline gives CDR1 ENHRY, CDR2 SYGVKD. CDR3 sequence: CAISDQGGWIDGYTF. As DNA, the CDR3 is TGTGCCATCAGCGACCAGGGTGGGTGGATAGATGGCTACACCTTC.

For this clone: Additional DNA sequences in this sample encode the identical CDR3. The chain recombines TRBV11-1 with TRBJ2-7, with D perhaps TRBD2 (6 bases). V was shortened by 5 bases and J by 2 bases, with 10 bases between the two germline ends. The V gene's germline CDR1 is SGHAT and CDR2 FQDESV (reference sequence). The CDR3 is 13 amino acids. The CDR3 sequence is CASSPPGAYEQYF. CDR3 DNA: TGTGCCAGCAGCCCCCCGGGGGCCTACGAGCAGTACTTC.

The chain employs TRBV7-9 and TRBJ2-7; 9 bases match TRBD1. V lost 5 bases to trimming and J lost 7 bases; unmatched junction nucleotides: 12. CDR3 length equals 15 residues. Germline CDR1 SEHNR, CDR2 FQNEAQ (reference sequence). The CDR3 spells CASSPTGTGTGEQYF. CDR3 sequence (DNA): TGTGCCAGCAGCCCGACCGGGACAGGGACGGGGGAGCAGTACTTC.

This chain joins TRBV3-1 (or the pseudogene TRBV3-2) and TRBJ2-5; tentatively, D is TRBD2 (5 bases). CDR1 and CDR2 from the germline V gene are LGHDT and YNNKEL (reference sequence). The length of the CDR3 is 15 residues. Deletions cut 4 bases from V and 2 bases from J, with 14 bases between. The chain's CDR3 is CASSLAGPDQETQYF. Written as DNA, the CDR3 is TGTGCCAGCAGCCTGGCGGGCCCTGATCAAGAGACCCAGTACTTC.

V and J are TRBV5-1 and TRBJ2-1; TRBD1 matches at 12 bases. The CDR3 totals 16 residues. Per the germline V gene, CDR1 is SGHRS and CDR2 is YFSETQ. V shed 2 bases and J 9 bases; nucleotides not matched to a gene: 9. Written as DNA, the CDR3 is TGCGCCAGCAGCTTCGGAGGGGGACAGGGGGCGGTTGAGCAGTTCTTC. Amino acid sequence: CASSFGGGQGAVEQFF. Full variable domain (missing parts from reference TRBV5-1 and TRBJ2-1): KAGVTQTPRYLIKTRGQQVTLSCSPISGHRSVSWYQQTPGQGLQFLFEYFSETQRNKGNFPGRFSGRQFSNSRSEMNVSTLELGDSALYLCASSFGGGQGAVEQFFGPGTRLTVL.